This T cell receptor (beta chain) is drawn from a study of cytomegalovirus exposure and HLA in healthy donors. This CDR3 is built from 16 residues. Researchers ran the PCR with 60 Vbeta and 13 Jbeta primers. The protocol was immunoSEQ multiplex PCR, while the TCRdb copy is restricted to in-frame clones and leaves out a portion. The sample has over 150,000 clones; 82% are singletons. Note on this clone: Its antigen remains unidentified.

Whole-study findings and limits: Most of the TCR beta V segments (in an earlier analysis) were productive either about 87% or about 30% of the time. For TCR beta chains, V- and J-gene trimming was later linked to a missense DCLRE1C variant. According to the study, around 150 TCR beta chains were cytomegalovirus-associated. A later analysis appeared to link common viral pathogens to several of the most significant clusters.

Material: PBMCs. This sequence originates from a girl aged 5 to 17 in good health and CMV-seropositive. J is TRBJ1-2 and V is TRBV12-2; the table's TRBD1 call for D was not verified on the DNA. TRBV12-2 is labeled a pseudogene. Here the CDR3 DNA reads TGTGCAAGTCGCTTAGCTAAACAGGGGGGCAACTATGGCTACACCTTC. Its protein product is CASRLAKQGGNYGYTF.